The present entry profiles one T cell receptor (beta chain) with its context. Its cognate antigen is unknown. The data stem from a study of shared clonotypes between healthy human individuals. The study, taken as a whole, reports: The genetic and exposure-history diversity represented was limited by few donors. When naive CD4 clonotypes were compared across several donors, about 4.8% were shared.

Per the study methods: Without quality scores, immunoSEQ junctional reads could not be filtered like full-length reads. Using immunoSEQ multiplex PCR, the repertoire was profiled, and TCRdb retains in-frame clones only, with some absent. Clone size and the V and J calls come from that table; the DNA yielded D and trimming. Of around 600,000 clones listed, roughly 98% are singletons. The naive CD8 population came from CD45RO-negative cells selected for CCR7, without terminally differentiated effector memory CD45RA+ cells. CDR3 length: 15 amino acids. Germline V gene sequence: CDR1 SGHRS, CDR2 YFSETQ. Trimming stripped 0 bases from V and 2 bases from J, with 11 bases between.

The chain couples TRBV5-1 to TRBJ2-5; D gene uncertain. Material for sequencing was naive CD8+ T cells sorted from blood. This TCR derives from a young man in good health. CDR3 residues: CASSLAVGSQETQYF. Written as DNA, the CDR3 is TGCGCCAGCAGCTTGGCTGTAGGTAGTCAAGAGACCCAGTACTTC. Drawing the rest from reference TRBV5-1 and TRBJ2-5, the complete variable domain is KAGVTQTPRYLIKTRGQQVTLSCSPISGHRSVSWYQQTPGQGLQFLFEYFSETQRNKGNFPGRFSGRQFSNSRSEMNVSTLELGDSALYLCASSLAVGSQETQYFGPGTRLLVL.